The 2 T cell receptor beta chains listed next were all sequenced from one sample in a study of blood T cell repertoires in COVID-19. The method was immunoSEQ multiplex PCR; TCRdb's version includes in-frame clones alone and lacks a portion of them. This table holds some 110,000 clones, approximately 88% found once. Sequenced sample: peripheral blood. The source is a woman in her 70s with acute or convalescent COVID-19.

CDR3 sequence reads: CASSPGGGAGETQYF. The CDR3 DNA sequence: TGTGCCAGCAGCCCTGGAGGGGGGGCGGGAGAGACCCAGTACTTC. V usage is TRBV5-4 and J usage is TRBJ2-5; tentative D call: TRBD2 (7 bases). V dropped 4 bases and J dropped 4 bases, with 17 bases sitting between them. CDR1 SGHNT and CDR2 YYREEE come from the germline V gene (reference sequence). The CDR3 has 15 residues. Supplemented by reference TRBV5-4 and TRBJ2-5, the full variable domain reads ETGVTQSPTHLIKTRGQQVTLRCSSQSGHNTVSWYQQALGQGPQFIFQYYREEENGRGNFPPRFSGLQFPNYSSELNVNALELDDSALYLCASSPGGGAGETQYFGPGTRLLVL.

The V gene is TRBV6-5, the J gene TRBJ2-7; perhaps TRBD2 as D (6 bases). Per the germline V gene, CDR1 is MNHEY and CDR2 is SVGAGI. Between the trimmed V and J ends, which lost 7 bases and 3 bases, there was a span of 13 bases. This CDR3 region has 13 residues. CDR3 bases: TGTGCCAGCACCGGGACTCGGGACTACGAGCAGTACTTC. Translating gives CASTGTRDYEQYF.